This record covers a single T cell receptor (beta chain). Its specificity is not known. Samples came from axillary lymph nodes draining the breast cancer. V was shortened by 2 bases and J by 3 bases, with 8 bases between the two germline ends. CDR1 is LNHDA and CDR2 is SQIVND in the germline V gene (reference sequence). The CDR3 loop spans 14 amino acids. These data belong to a study of breast tumors, draining lymph nodes, adjacent tissues. MiXCR was run by TCRdb on the multiplex PCR reads, yielding one entry per CDR3 protein. The sample yields 150,000 to 200,000 distinct CDR3 sequences, approximately 33% seen once. Whole-study findings and limits: Tumors had less TCR diversity than lymph nodes, more than nontumor tissue. The data were judged consistent with most tumor T cells coming from lymph node and expanding in tumor. Tumor and nontumor repertoires were significantly more similar in luminal-like than in basal-like breast cancer. Data only fit, rather than demonstrated, lymph node origin of most tumor T cells.

The chain links TRBV19 to TRBJ1-5; D remains ambiguous. The specimen was axillary lymph node tissue. This TCR was recovered from a female donor with breast cancer. Some clones in this sample may be carry-over from other donors' samples. This CDR3 reads CASSIRAVNQPQHF. The CDR3 DNA reads TGTGCCAGTAGTATACGGGCCGTCAATCAGCCCCAGCATTTT. Using reference TRBV19 and TRBJ1-5 for the parts outside the CDR3, the full variable domain is DGGITQSPKYLFRKEGQNVTLSCEQNLNHDAMYWYRQDPGQGLRLIYYSQIVNDFQKGDIAEGYSVSREKKESFPLTVTSAQKNPTAFYLCASSIRAVNQPQHFGDGTRLSIL.